These 4 T cell receptor beta chains share one sample of origin, sequenced in a study of blood T cells in healthy people across ages. Then a second PCR, running about 6 to 12 cycles, was carried out with a sample-barcoded 5' primer and a J-beta primer mix. TCRdb independently ran MiXCR on the 5' RACE reads; one entry per CDR3 protein. The sample consists of roughly 1.5 million distinct CDR3 sequences, 40% to 45% of them appearing once. Sequencing used blood. These receptors were collected from a woman aged 18-35 years in good health.

V gene TRBV7-3 combines with J gene TRBJ2-3; D unclear. The CDR3 has 14 amino acids. CDR1 and CDR2 (germline): SGHTA, FQGTGA. The ends were cut back, 0 bases at V and 2 bases at J, with 6 bases in the middle. The CDR3 sequence: CASSLTSFTDTQYF. Written as DNA, the CDR3 is TGTGCCAGCAGCTTAACTAGCTTCACAGATACGCAGTATTTT.

This clonotype was counted a few times. The V call is TRBV4-1, the J call TRBJ1-6; 9 nucleotides line up with TRBD1. Per the germline V gene, CDR1 is MGHRA and CDR2 is YSYEKL. V lost 4 bases and J lost 10; bases outside the gene matches: 11. The CDR3 runs to 16 residues. The CDR3 DNA follows: TGCGCCAGCAGCCTCGAGCAAAGACAGGGGGAGTCACCCCTCCACTTT. Protein sequence: CASSLEQRQGESPLHF.

The chain combines TRBV4-1 with TRBJ1-1; D gene unclear. Trimming pared 3 bases from V and 2 bases from J, leaving 16 bases between. Germline CDR1 MGHRA, CDR2 YSYEKL. CDR3 length equals 16 residues. The CDR3 nucleotides are TGCGCCAGCAGCCACCCGCCCCGGCCCCCAAACACTGAAGCTTTCTTT. This sequence encodes CASSHPPRPPNTEAFF.

This clonotype was seen a handful of times. The J gene is TRBJ2-1, the V gene TRBV3-1; TRBD2 is a possible D gene (5 bases). The length of the CDR3 is 14 residues. Germline CDR1 reads LGHDT; CDR2 reads YNNKEL (reference sequence). Trimming shortened V by 4 bases and J by 6 bases, and 13 bases separated the two germline ends. DNA for the CDR3: TGTGCCAGCAGCCGAACCAGACTACTCAATGAGCAGTTCTTC. Protein product: CASSRTRLLNEQFF.